Listed below are T cell receptor beta chains from one sample, sequenced in a study of beta chain features in type 1 diabetes. Using immunoSEQ multiplex PCR, the repertoire was profiled, and TCRdb retains in-frame clones only, with some absent. The sample lists 400,000 to 500,000 clones; approximately 15% were seen once. The source material was naive CD4+ T cells from blood. These receptors originate from a man aged 25-45 years in good health. Each CDR3 is given with its conserved first and last residue. Clone size is stated in some rows and not others, as once, few, many or a class when expanded.

>NA|TRBV6-5|TRBJ1-2
CASAGGARYGYTF
>NA|TRBV2|TRBJ2-3
CASSELAGASTDTQYF
>NA|TRBV29-1|TRBJ2-3
CSVASTSGTLTDTQYF
>few|TRBV4-2|TRBJ2-5
CASTLTGGKETQYF
>few|TRBV29-1|TRBJ1-5
CSVRQGNQPQHF
>NA|TRBV23-1|TRBJ1-3
CASSQHLRAKDTIYF
>NA|TRBV7-2|TRBJ2-3
CASSLGLGQDNTDTQYF
>many|TRBV14|TRBJ2-5
CASSQVGTQYF
>NA|TRBV25-1|TRBJ1-1
CASRWGHLNTEAFF
>NA|TRBV7-6|TRBJ2-3
CASSRGGSGTTDTQYF
>few|TRBV9|TRBJ2-3
CASSVAPITDTQYF
>few|TRBV7-9|TRBJ1-4
CASSEGGVVAILFF
>NA|TRBV30|TRBJ2-2
CAWSVIIPTGELFF
>NA|TRBV9|TRBJ2-7
CASSVGQSSYEQYF
>NA|TRBV10-3|TRBJ1-1
CAIRDSWDTEAFF
>few|TRBV15|TRBJ2-3
CATRQSVLSTDTQYF
>NA|TRBV18|TRBJ1-5
CASSPDTGRNQPQHF
>few|TRBV9|TRBJ2-1
CASSRYLEAGSSYNEQFF
>few|TRBV29-1|TRBJ2-3
CSVEGRGTSRFTDTQYF
>NA|TRBV7-9|TRBJ2-2
CASSLGRGVGTGELFF
>few|TRBV2|TRBJ2-3
CARRETGTDTQYF
>few|TRBV4-3|TRBJ1-4
CASSHHPGPSNEKLFF
>NA|TRBV5-1|TRBJ1-2
CASSPGQGSGYTF
>few|TRBV4-3|TRBJ1-4
CASSQTDREKLFF
>NA|TRBV4-1|TRBJ2-3
CASSRYYTDTQYF
>few|TRBV5-4|TRBJ1-2
CASSRTQGKDGYTF
>few|TRBV9|TRBJ2-5
CASSPHMRGQETQYF
>NA|TRBV7-2|TRBJ2-3
CASSLRSISGGVSTDTQYF
>NA|TRBV7-2|TRBJ1-4
CASSLEGQGDEKLFF
>NA|TRBV18|TRBJ2-5
CASSPLGGQETQYF
>NA|TRBV6-1|TRBJ1-6
CASSVETRDSPLHF
>once|TRBV9|TRBJ2-2
CASSVQQANTGELFF